This T cell receptor (beta chain) was identified during a study of CD8+ T cells in alopecia areata. This clone has only a few counts. The antigen is undetermined. Distinct nucleotide sequences in the sample also encode this CDR3. The authors extracted RNA and reverse transcribed it into cDNA as the sequencing template. The repertoire was sequenced with immunoSEQ multiplex PCR; TCRdb's copy has only in-frame clones and lacks some. The sample carries roughly 70,000 clones, 25% to 35% recorded once. As for treatment: oral pan-JAK inhibitor, 5-10 mg twice daily. Study outcomes and limitations: Researchers reported that TCR sharing among patients proved less clear than in mice, possibly HLA-linked. Especially in alopecia totalis/universalis, lesional scalp showed greater clonality than normal scalp did. Scalp clonality and expanded CD8+ clones among the top 100 showed significant decreases with tofacitinib.

Losses at the gene ends were 3 bases for V and 6 bases for J; bases not matched to a gene: 1. The V gene's germline CDR1 is KGHSH and CDR2 LQKENI. CDR3 length: 13 residues. This chain links TRBV18 with TRBJ2-1, with 8 nucleotides matching TRBD1. The sample was CD8+ T cells sorted from blood, taken at week 4, from a patient treated with tofacitinib. This TCR derives from a human donor with alopecia areata. The CDR3 DNA is TGTGCCAGCTCACCCGACAGGGGCAATGAGCAGTTCTTC. This gives the protein CASSPDRGNEQFF.